This T cell receptor (beta chain) was documented in a study of T cells in tumors and immune-related adverse events. TCRdb's table, derived via immunoSEQ multiplex PCR, lists solely in-frame clones and lacks some. The sample shows 9,900 or so clones, around 90% of them seen only once. Sequenced here: lymph node tissue, sampled from a patient treated with anti-PD-1 therapy. This receptor was taken from a female donor with metastatic renal cell carcinoma.

The CDR3 DNA reads as TGTGCCAGCATGGCGAAGACGACTAATGAAAAACTGTTTTTT. Amino acid sequence: CASMAKTTNEKLFF. The chain has TRBV2 and TRBJ1-4, with no clear D. Germline V gene lookup returns CDR1 SNHLY and CDR2 FYNNEI. The CDR3 has 14 amino acids. The V gene lost 7 bases and the J gene lost 2 bases, with 11 bases spanning the gap.